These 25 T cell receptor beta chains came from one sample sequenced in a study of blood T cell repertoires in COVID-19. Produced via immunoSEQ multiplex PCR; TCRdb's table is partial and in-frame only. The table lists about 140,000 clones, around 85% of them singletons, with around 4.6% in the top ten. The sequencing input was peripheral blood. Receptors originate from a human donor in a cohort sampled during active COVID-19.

CDR3: CAWKREGYNEQFF. DNA of the CDR3: TGTGCCTGGAAGCGGGAGGGCTACAATGAGCAGTTCTTC. This chain joins TRBV30 and TRBJ2-1; 10 positions agree with TRBD2. The germline gives CDR1 GTSNPN, CDR2 SVGIG (reference sequence). The CDR3 totals 13 residues. The ends lost 4 bases at V and 3 bases at J; junction bases unmatched: 0.

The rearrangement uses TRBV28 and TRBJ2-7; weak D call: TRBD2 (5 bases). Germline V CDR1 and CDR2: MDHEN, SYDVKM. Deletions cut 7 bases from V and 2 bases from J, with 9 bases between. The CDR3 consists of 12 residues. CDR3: CASIAGTYEQYF. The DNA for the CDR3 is TGTGCCAGCATCGCGGGTACCTACGAGCAGTACTTC.

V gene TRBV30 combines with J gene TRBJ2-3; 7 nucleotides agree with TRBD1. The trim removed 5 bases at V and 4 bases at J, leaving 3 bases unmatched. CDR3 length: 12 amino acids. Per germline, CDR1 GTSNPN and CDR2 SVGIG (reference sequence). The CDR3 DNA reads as TGTGCCTGGGACAGGGACCCAGATACGCAGTATTTT. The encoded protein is CAWDRDPDTQYF.

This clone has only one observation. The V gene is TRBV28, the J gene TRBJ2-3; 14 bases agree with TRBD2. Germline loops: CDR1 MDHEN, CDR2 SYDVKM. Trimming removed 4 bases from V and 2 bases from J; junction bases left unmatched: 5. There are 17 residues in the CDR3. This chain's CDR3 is CASSWTSGGPNTDTQYF. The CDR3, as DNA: TGTGCCAGCAGTTGGACTAGCGGGGGGCCTAACACAGATACGCAGTATTTT. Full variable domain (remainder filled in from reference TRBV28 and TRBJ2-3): DVKVTQSSRYLVKRTGEKVFLECVQDMDHENMFWYRQDPGLGLRLIYFSYDVKMKEKGDIPEGYSVSREKKERFSLILESASTNQTSMYLCASSWTSGGPNTDTQYFGPGTRLTVL.

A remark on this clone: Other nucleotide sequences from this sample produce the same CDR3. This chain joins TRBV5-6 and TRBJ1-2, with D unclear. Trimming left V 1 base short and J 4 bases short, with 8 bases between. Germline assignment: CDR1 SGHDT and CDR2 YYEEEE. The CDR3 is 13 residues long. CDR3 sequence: CASSLNGLYGYTF. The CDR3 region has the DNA TGTGCCAGCAGCTTGAATGGCCTCTATGGCTACACCTTC.

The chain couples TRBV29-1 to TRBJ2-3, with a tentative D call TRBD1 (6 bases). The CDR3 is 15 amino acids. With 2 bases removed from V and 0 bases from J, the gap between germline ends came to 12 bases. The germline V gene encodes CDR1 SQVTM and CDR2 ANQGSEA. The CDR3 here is CSVEKVGASTDTQYF. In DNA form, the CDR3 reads TGCAGCGTTGAAAAGGTGGGGGCCAGCACAGATACGCAGTATTTT.

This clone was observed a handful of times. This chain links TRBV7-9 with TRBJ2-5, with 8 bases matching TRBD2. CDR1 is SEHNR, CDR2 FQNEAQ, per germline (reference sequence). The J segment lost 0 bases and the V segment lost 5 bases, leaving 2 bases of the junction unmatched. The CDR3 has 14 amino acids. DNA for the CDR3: TGTGCCAGCAGCCGCGGGGGGAACCAAGAGACCCAGTACTTC. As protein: CASSRGGNQETQYF.

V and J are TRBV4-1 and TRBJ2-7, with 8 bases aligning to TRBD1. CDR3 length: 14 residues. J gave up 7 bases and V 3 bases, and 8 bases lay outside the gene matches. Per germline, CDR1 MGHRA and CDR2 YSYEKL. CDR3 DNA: TGCGCCAGCAGCCACGACAGGGGAATTAGGGAGCAGTACTTC. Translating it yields CASSHDRGIREQYF.

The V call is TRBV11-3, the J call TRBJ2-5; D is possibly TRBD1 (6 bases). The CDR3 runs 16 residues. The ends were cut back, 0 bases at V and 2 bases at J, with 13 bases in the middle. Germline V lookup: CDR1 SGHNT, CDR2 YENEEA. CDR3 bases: TGTGCCAGCAGCTTAGATGGCCGGACAGATCAAGAGACCCAGTACTTC. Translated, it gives CASSLDGRTDQETQYF.

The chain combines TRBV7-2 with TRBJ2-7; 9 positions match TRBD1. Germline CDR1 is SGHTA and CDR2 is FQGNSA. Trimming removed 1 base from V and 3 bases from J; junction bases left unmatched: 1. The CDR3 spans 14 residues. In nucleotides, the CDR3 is TGTGCCAGCAGCTTAGAGGGACAGGGCTACGAGCAGTACTTC. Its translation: CASSLEGQGYEQYF.

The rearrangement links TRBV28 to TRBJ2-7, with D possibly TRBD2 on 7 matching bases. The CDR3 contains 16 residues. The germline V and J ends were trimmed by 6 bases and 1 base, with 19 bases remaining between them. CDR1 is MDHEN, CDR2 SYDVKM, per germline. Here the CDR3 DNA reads TGTGCCAGCAGCCGCTCTGGGGGGGGGCTTTCCTACGAGCAGTACTTC. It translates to CASSRSGGGLSYEQYF.

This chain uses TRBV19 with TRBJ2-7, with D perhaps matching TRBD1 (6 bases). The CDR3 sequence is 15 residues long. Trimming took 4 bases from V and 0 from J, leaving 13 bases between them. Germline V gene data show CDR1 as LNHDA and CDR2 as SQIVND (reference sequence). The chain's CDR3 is CASSRHRDISYEQYF. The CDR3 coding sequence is TGTGCCAGTAGTAGACACCGGGACATCTCCTACGAGCAGTACTTC.

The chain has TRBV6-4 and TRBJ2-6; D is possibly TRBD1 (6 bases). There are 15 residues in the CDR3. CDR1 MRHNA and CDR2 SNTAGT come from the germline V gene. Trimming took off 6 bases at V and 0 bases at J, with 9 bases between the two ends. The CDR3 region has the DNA TGTGCCAGCAGCCCACAGGGCTCTGGGGCCAACGTCCTGACTTTC. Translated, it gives CASSPQGSGANVLTF.

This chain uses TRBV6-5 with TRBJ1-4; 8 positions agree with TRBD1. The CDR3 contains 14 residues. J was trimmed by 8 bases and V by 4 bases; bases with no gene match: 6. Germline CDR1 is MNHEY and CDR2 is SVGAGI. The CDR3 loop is CASSLGQGLEKLFF. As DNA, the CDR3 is TGTGCCAGCAGTTTAGGACAGGGCCTCGAAAAACTGTTTTTT.

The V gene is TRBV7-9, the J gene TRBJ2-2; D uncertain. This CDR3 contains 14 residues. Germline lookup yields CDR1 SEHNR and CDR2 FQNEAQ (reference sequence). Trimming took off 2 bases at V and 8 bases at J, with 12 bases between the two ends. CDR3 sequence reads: CASSLPQTMGELFF. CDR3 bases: TGTGCCAGCAGCTTACCCCAAACTATGGGGGAGCTGTTTTTT.

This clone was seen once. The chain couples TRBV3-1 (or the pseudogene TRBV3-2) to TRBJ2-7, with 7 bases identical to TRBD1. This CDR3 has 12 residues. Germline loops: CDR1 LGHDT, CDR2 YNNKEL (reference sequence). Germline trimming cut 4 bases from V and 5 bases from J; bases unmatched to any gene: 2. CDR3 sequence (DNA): TGTGCCAGCAGCCCTACAGGGGACGAGCAGTACTTC. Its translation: CASSPTGDEQYF.

The CDR3 DNA is TGTGCCAGCAGCCAAGATTTGTCCAGGCGGGGGGGCACAGATACGCAGTATTTT. Its protein product is CASSQDLSRRGGTDTQYF. The chain has TRBV3-1 (or the pseudogene TRBV3-2) and TRBJ2-3, with TRBD2 identical over 8 bases. The germline V gene encodes CDR1 LGHDT and CDR2 YNNKEL (reference sequence). This CDR3 region has 18 residues. The V gene end was trimmed by 0 bases and the J gene end by 1 base; junction bases not matched to a gene: 9.

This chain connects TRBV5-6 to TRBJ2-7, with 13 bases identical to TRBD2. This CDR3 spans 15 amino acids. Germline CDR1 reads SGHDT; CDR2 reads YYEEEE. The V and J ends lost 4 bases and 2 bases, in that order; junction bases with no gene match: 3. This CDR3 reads CASSPGTSGTYEQYF. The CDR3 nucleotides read TGTGCCAGCAGCCCCGGGACTAGCGGGACCTACGAGCAGTACTTC.

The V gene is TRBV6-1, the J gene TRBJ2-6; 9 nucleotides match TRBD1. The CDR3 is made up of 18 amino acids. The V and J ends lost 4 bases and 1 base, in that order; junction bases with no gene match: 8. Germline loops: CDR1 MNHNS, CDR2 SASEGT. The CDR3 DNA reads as TGTGCCAGCAGTGGACGGGACAGGGTCCATTCTGGGGCCAACGTCCTGACTTTC. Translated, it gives CASSGRDRVHSGANVLTF.

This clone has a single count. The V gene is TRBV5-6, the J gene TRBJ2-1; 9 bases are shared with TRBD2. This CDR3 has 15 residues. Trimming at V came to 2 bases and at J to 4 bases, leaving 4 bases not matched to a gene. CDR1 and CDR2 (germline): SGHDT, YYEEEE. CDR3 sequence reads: CASSLGTSGYNEQFF. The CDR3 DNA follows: TGTGCCAGCAGCTTAGGAACTAGCGGGTACAATGAGCAGTTCTTC.

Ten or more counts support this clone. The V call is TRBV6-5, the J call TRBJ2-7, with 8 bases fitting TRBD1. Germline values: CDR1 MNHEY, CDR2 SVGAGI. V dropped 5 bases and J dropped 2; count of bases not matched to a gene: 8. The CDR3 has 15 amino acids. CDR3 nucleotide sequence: TGTGCCAGCAGTATTTCGGAACAGGGGGCCTACGAGCAGTACTTC. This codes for CASSISEQGAYEQYF.

The CDR3 DNA follows: TGTGCCAGCAGCTTAGGAAGGCTCGGAGGGATCACTGAAGCTTTCTTT. It specifies CASSLGRLGGITEAFF. The rearrangement joins TRBV11-2 to TRBJ1-1; D is uncertain. The V end lost 1 base, the J end lost 4 bases, and 16 bases lay between the germline ends. Germline CDR1 and CDR2: SGHAT and FQNNGV. The CDR3 spans 16 residues.

CDR3 bases: TGTGCCTTGGAAGGGGTGGCTGGAAACACCATATATTTT. It codes for CALEGVAGNTIYF. The chain uses TRBV30 and TRBJ1-3; a possible D gene is TRBD1 (5 bases). Germline CDR1 is GTSNPN and CDR2 is SVGIG (reference sequence). V was shortened by 7 bases and J by 2 bases, with 12 bases between the two germline ends. There are 13 residues in the CDR3.

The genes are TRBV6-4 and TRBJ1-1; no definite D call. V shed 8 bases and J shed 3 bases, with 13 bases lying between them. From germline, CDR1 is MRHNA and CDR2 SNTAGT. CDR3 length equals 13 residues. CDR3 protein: CASSRNADTEAFF. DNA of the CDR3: TGTGCCAGCTCGCGGAATGCGGACACTGAAGCTTTCTTT.

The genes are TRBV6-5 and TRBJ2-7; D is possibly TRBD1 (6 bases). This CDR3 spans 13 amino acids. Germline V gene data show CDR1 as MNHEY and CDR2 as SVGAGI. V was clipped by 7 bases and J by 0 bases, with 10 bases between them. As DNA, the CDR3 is TGTGCCAGCAAAACAGGGTACTCCTACGAGCAGTACTTC. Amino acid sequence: CASKTGYSYEQYF.